The 18 T cell receptor beta chains reported below all come from one sample, sequenced in a study of shared clonotypes between healthy human individuals. The repertoire was sequenced with immunoSEQ multiplex PCR; TCRdb's copy has only in-frame clones and lacks some. This sample carries around 1,900,000 clones, approximately 92% of them seen once, and the ten largest clones take around 1.8%. Terminally differentiated effector memory CD45RA+ cells were left out of the naive CD8 fraction, which was CD45RO-negative and positively selected for CCR7. Sequencing was performed on naive CD8+ T cells from PBMCs. These receptors came from a man between 18 and 29 years old in good health. Some clones in this sample may be carry-over from other donors' samples.

The V call is TRBV5-1, the J call TRBJ1-2; D not resolved. CDR1 is SGHRS and CDR2 is YFSETQ in the germline V gene. V gave up 5 bases and J gave up 0 bases, with 8 bases separating them. This CDR3 comprises 13 residues. The CDR3 spells CASRQEANYGYTF. Here the CDR3 DNA reads TGCGCCAGCAGGCAGGAAGCTAACTATGGCTACACCTTC. The full variable domain, in which reference TRBV5-1 and TRBJ1-2 provide the parts outside the CDR3, is KAGVTQTPRYLIKTRGQQVTLSCSPISGHRSVSWYQQTPGQGLQFLFEYFSETQRNKGNFPGRFSGRQFSNSRSEMNVSTLELGDSALYLCASRQEANYGYTFGSGTRLTVV.

This chain uses TRBV2 with TRBJ2-1; TRBD2 aligns across 7 bases. The germline V gene has CDR1 SNHLY and CDR2 FYNNEI. Losses at the gene ends were 0 bases for V and 4 bases for J; bases not matched to a gene: 6. The CDR3 is made up of 16 amino acids. The CDR3 loop reads CASSEAGAGRYNEQFF. In DNA form, the CDR3 reads TGTGCCAGCAGTGAAGCTGGAGCGGGACGTTACAATGAGCAGTTCTTC. Supplemented by reference TRBV2 and TRBJ2-1, the full variable domain reads EPEVTQTPSHQVTQMGQEVILRCVPISNHLYFYWYRQILGQKVEFLVSFYNNEISEKSEIFDDQFSVERPDGSNFTLKIRSTKLEDSAMYFCASSEAGAGRYNEQFFGPGTRLTVL.

The genes are TRBV27 and TRBJ2-7, with 11 bases aligning to TRBD1. The CDR3 is 18 amino acids. The trim removed 6 bases at V and 0 bases at J, leaving 13 bases unmatched. Germline CDR1 is MNHEY and CDR2 is SMNVEV (reference sequence). CDR3 bases: TGTGCCAGCAGCGTCCGGGACAGGGGGGATCTTATCTCCTACGAGCAGTACTTC. It yields the protein CASSVRDRGDLISYEQYF.

The genes are TRBV6-1 and TRBJ2-5; D tentatively fits TRBD1 or TRBD2 (5 bases each). CDR1 is MNHNS and CDR2 is SASEGT in the germline V gene. CDR3 length: 13 amino acids. With 3 bases removed from V and 4 bases from J, the gap between germline ends came to 9 bases. CDR3 nucleotide sequence: TGTGCCAGCAGTGAGAGGGGCGTAGAGACCCAGTACTTC. Protein: CASSERGVETQYF.

The sample holds one count of this clone. The chain is built from TRBV7-9 and TRBJ2-7, with TRBD1 as a possible D gene (5 bases). The CDR3 loop spans 16 amino acids. Trimming took 5 bases from V and 3 from J, leaving 20 bases between them. Germline V CDR1 and CDR2: SEHNR, FQNEAQ (reference sequence). The CDR3 DNA sequence: TGTGCCAGCAGCCCCCCCCCGACAGTCTCACACTACGAGCAGTACTTC. The encoded protein is CASSPPPTVSHYEQYF.

The chain carries TRBV28 and TRBJ1-2; D unclear. The length of the CDR3 is 13 residues. The V end was cut by 1 base, the J end by 8 bases, with 11 bases between. Germline V CDR1 and CDR2: MDHEN, SYDVKM. CDR3 coding DNA: TGTGCCAGCAGTTTATTGACGGTCACAGGCTACACCTTC. Translating gives CASSLLTVTGYTF.

The CDR3: CASSQGFGSYTEAFF. CDR3 DNA: TGTGCCAGCAGCCAAGGCTTCGGCAGTTACACTGAAGCTTTCTTT. The chain recombines TRBV14 with TRBJ1-1; D unclear. Germline loops: CDR1 SGHDN, CDR2 FVKESK. With 1 base removed from V and 3 bases from J, the gap between germline ends came to 12 bases. This CDR3 has 15 amino acids.

This clone has only one observation. This chain joins TRBV28 and TRBJ1-1, with D possibly being TRBD1 (5 bases). The germline V and J ends were trimmed by 3 bases and 1 base, with 15 bases remaining between them. There are 16 residues in the CDR3. The germline gives CDR1 MDHEN, CDR2 SYDVKM. CDR3 bases: TGTGCCAGCAGTTTTGATTGGGACGAGAAGAACACTGAAGCTTTCTTT. Protein sequence: CASSFDWDEKNTEAFF.

The chain links TRBV13 to TRBJ1-5; 9 positions agree with TRBD1. In germline, CDR1 is PRHDT, CDR2 FYEKMQ (reference sequence). The CDR3 is made up of 16 amino acids. V gave up 7 bases and J gave up 4 bases; unmatched junction bases: 11. The chain's CDR3 is CASTIQGQGGNQPQHF. The CDR3 region has the DNA TGTGCCAGCACCATACAGGGACAGGGAGGAAATCAGCCCCAGCATTTT.

This clone was observed a single time. CDR3 DNA: TGTGCCATCAGTGAGCCTTCACTAGCGGGCTACGAGCAGTACTTC. Its protein product is CAISEPSLAGYEQYF. V and J are TRBV10-3 and TRBJ2-7; 9 bases map to TRBD2. Germline CDR1 reads ENHRY; CDR2 reads SYGVKD. The CDR3 is 15 residues long. The ends lost 2 bases at V and 3 bases at J; junction bases unmatched: 5.

For this clone: This sample also contains other DNA sequences that code for the same CDR3. J is TRBJ2-3 and V is TRBV7-3; D may be TRBD2 (5 bases). V was cut by 4 bases and J by 5 bases, with 10 bases left in between. This CDR3 spans 13 amino acids. Germline V gene sequence: CDR1 SGHTA, CDR2 FQGTGA. CDR3 in amino acids: CASSSLGGDTQYF. The CDR3 DNA sequence: TGTGCCAGCAGCTCCCTCGGAGGAGATACGCAGTATTTT.

The CDR3 protein is CASSLRRDGTDTQYF. CDR3 in DNA: TGTGCCAGCAGCTTACGTCGGGACGGAACAGATACGCAGTATTTT. The chain uses TRBV11-2 and TRBJ2-3, with D perhaps being TRBD1 or TRBD2 (5 bases each). CDR1 and CDR2 (germline): SGHAT, FQNNGV. The CDR3 is 15 residues long. V lost 2 bases and J 3 bases, leaving 12 bases between the germline ends.

The chain joins TRBV5-4 to TRBJ1-2, with 7 bases matching TRBD1. Germline-derived CDR1 and CDR2 are SGHNT and YYREEE (reference sequence). The J segment lost 5 bases and the V segment lost 6 bases, leaving 10 bases of the junction unmatched. The CDR3 has 14 amino acids. The CDR3 is CASTYGDSRYGYTF. CDR3 coding DNA: TGTGCCAGCACCTATGGGGACAGCCGATATGGCTACACCTTC. The full variable domain, completed using reference TRBV5-4 and TRBJ1-2, is ETGVTQSPTHLIKTRGQQVTLRCSSQSGHNTVSWYQQALGQGPQFIFQYYREEENGRGNFPPRFSGLQFPNYSSELNVNALELDDSALYLCASTYGDSRYGYTFGSGTRLTVV.

CDR3 DNA: TGCGCCAGCAGCCAAGATCGTCGGGCTAGCGTATACCGCACAGATACGCAGTATTTT. Encoded protein: CASSQDRRASVYRTDTQYF. The chain uses TRBV4-3 and TRBJ2-3; weak D call: TRBD2 (6 bases). The germline V and J ends were trimmed by 0 bases and 1 base, with 20 bases remaining between them. CDR1 is LGHNA and CDR2 is YSLEER in the germline V gene. The CDR3 contains 19 residues.

The J gene is TRBJ1-2, the V gene TRBV11-2; no definite D call. CDR3 length: 14 amino acids. From germline, CDR1 is SGHAT and CDR2 FQNNGV. The V end was cut by 1 base, the J end by 4 bases, with 10 bases between. CDR3 protein: CASSLARRRYGYTF. The CDR3 nucleotides read TGTGCCAGCAGCTTAGCCAGAAGACGCTATGGCTACACCTTC.

This clone appeared a single time. This chain uses TRBV18 with TRBJ2-2, with D perhaps being TRBD1 or TRBD2 (5 bases each). The germline V gene has CDR1 KGHSH and CDR2 LQKENI. Trimming pared 3 bases from V and 3 bases from J, leaving 20 bases between. The CDR3 consists of 18 residues. The CDR3 loop is CASSPYGPGTLYTGELFF. CDR3 nucleotides: TGTGCCAGCTCACCCTACGGTCCCGGGACGTTATACACCGGGGAGCTGTTTTTT.

The rearrangement uses TRBV7-8 and TRBJ1-4; D not resolved. In germline, CDR1 is SGHVS, CDR2 FQNEAQ. V lost 3 bases and J 6 bases, leaving 11 bases between the germline ends. This CDR3 is 14 amino acids long. CDR3 amino acids: CASSFPGRHEKLFF. The CDR3, as DNA: TGTGCCAGCAGCTTCCCCGGCAGGCATGAAAAACTGTTTTTT.

The chain combines TRBV10-3 with TRBJ1-1; possibly TRBD1 for D (5 bases). Germline CDR1 ENHRY, CDR2 SYGVKD. CDR3 size: 12 residues. The V end lost 4 bases, the J end lost 5 bases, and 8 bases lay between the germline ends. CDR3 region: CAISAGGTEAFF. CDR3 bases: TGTGCCATCAGTGCGGGGGGTACTGAAGCTTTCTTT.